These 8 T cell receptor beta chains share one sample of origin, sequenced in a study of T cell responses to AZD1222 COVID-19 vaccine. The assay was immunoSEQ multiplex PCR, and TCRdb's table has in-frame clones only and misses some. Among roughly 100,000 clones, over 80% were seen once, and the ten largest hold around 5.1%. The source was peripheral blood, collected on day 0 of AZD1222 vaccination. Receptors originate from an adult in good health.

The rearrangement links TRBV15 to TRBJ1-2; D unresolved. The germline V gene encodes CDR1 LNHNV and CDR2 YYDKDF (reference sequence). V was trimmed by 0 bases and J by 0 bases, leaving 17 bases between them. CDR3 size: 18 residues. DNA of the CDR3: TGTGCCACCAGCAGAGATTCATGGGGTATGGAAGCTAACTATGGCTACACCTTC. Residues: CATSRDSWGMEANYGYTF.

The chain has TRBV7-2 and TRBJ2-4; D gene ambiguous. Germline V gene sequence: CDR1 SGHTA, CDR2 FQGNSA. This CDR3 is built from 16 residues. Trimming took 5 bases from V and 0 from J, leaving 14 bases between them. In nucleotides, the CDR3 is TGTGCCAGCAGCGTCTCGGGCATACTAGCCAAAAACATTCAGTACTTC. This encodes CASSVSGILAKNIQYF.

This chain joins TRBV7-6 and TRBJ1-1; D ambiguous. Trimming took off 1 base at V and 0 bases at J, with 6 bases between the two ends. Germline CDR1 is SGHVS and CDR2 is FNYEAQ. The CDR3 spans 14 residues. DNA of the CDR3: TGTGCCAGCAGCTTAGAACAGATGAACACTGAAGCTTTCTTT. Translation gives CASSLEQMNTEAFF.

This rearrangement joins TRBV12-3 or TRBV12-4 to TRBJ1-2; D is perhaps TRBD1 (5 bases). With 6 bases removed from V and 4 bases from J, the gap between germline ends came to 12 bases. This CDR3 is built from 13 residues. In DNA, the CDR3 is TGTGCCAGCAGGGCAGGGTTGGGCTATGGCTACACCTTC. Translation gives CASRAGLGYGYTF.

A few counts support this clone. The junction departs from the called germline gene at one end, perhaps through a read error. This rearrangement joins TRBV7-7 to TRBJ2-2, with TRBD2 identical over 13 bases. The CDR3 runs 18 residues. Germline assignment: CDR1 SSHAT and CDR2 FNYEAQ (reference sequence). For the CDR3, the DNA is TGTGCTAGCAGCTCCGGACTAGCGGGGGACTCGGGGACCGGGGAGCTGTTTTTT. Translation: CASSSGLAGDSGTGELFF.

The chain uses TRBV7-2 and TRBJ2-3, with D uncertain. The CDR3 is 15 amino acids. From germline, CDR1 is SGHTA and CDR2 FQGNSA. Trimming stripped 4 bases from V and 4 bases from J, with 15 bases between. This chain's CDR3 is CASSYRSTSADTQYF. Here the CDR3 DNA reads TGTGCCAGCAGCTACAGATCCACGAGCGCAGATACGCAGTATTTT.

V and J are TRBV7-9 and TRBJ2-7; D assignment may be TRBD1 or TRBD2 (5 bases each). V dropped 5 bases and J dropped 1 base, with 15 bases sitting between them. CDR1 is SEHNR, CDR2 FQNEAQ, per germline (reference sequence). The CDR3 loop spans 15 amino acids. The CDR3 spells CASSGGPGRSYEQYF. The DNA of the CDR3 is TGTGCCAGCAGCGGGGGTCCAGGGCGATCCTACGAGCAGTACTTC.

V gene TRBV7-3 combines with J gene TRBJ2-1; TRBD2 matches 10 bases. The CDR3 runs 15 residues. Germline V lookup: CDR1 SGHTA, CDR2 FQGTGA. V was clipped by 2 bases and J by 6 bases; unmatched bases: 4. CDR3 nucleotides: TGTGCCAGCAGCTTACTAGCGGGGGCCTCCAATGAGCAGTTCTTC. It specifies CASSLLAGASNEQFF.